The sequence of this T cell receptor beta chain was determined in a study of blood T cell repertoires in COVID-19. Study-wide background: Acute and convalescent COVID-19 samples came from the United States, Italy and Spain. PBMCs, B-cell-depleted T cells, or T cells were the source of the cDNA or gDNA that made up the material.

Original handling: How many nucleated cells were present was estimated from reference gene primer amplification. TCRdb keeps only in-frame clones here, not all; method: immunoSEQ multiplex PCR. V, J and clone size were drawn from that table, and D and trimming were deduced from the DNA. The sample yields around 140,000 clones, about 83% seen once. CDR3 length: 14 residues. Trimming stripped 6 bases from V and 0 bases from J, with 11 bases between. Germline loops: CDR1 SGHAT, CDR2 FQNNGV. The source is a man aged 45-65 years with acute or convalescent COVID-19. The chain carries TRBV11-2 and TRBJ1-1; D uncertain. Source material: peripheral blood. The CDR3 loop reads CASSLGALNTEAFF. CDR3 sequence (DNA): TGTGCCAGCAGTCTGGGAGCGTTGAACACTGAAGCTTTCTTT.